This T cell receptor beta chain stems from a study of blood T cells in healthy people across ages. The authors ran a second PCR of roughly 6 to 11 cycles using a sample-barcoded 5' primer and a J-beta primer mix. Through a template-switch adaptor with 12 random nucleotides, each cDNA molecule received a tag. TCRdb re-derived calls from the 5' RACE reads in MiXCR, one entry per CDR3 protein. The sample contains about 720,000 distinct CDR3 sequences, roughly 25% of which appear only once. The CDR3 has 14 amino acids. The germline gives CDR1 SQVTM, CDR2 ANQGSEA. The sample was also reused in another study, on T cells of mothers and their children.

Material: blood. The receptor's source is a boy aged 5 to 17 in good health. V gene TRBV29-1 combines with J gene TRBJ2-5; weak D call: TRBD1 (6 bases). Near its end, the DNA agrees better with TRBJ2-1, so the J call may be wrong. CDR3 residues: CSVATPPGDNEQFF. CDR3 sequence (DNA): TGCAGCGTTGCGACACCCCCAGGGGACAATGAGCAGTTCTTC.